The 18 T cell receptor beta chains presented below share a single source sample, sequenced in a study of radiotherapy plus CTLA-4 blockade in lung cancer. Generated by immunoSEQ multiplex PCR, the TCRdb table keeps only in-frame clones and is missing some. This sample has tens of thousands of clones, with 79% found just once. Sequenced here: peripheral blood, sampled from a patient treated with radiotherapy plus ipilimumab. These receptors were taken from a human donor with non-small cell lung cancer that progressed on radiotherapy plus ipilimumab.

The chain employs TRBV27 and TRBJ1-1; 8 nucleotides align to TRBD1. The V gene end was trimmed by 6 bases and the J gene end by 3 bases; junction bases not matched to a gene: 18. The germline V gene has CDR1 MNHEY and CDR2 SMNVEV (reference sequence). There are 18 residues in the CDR3. The CDR3: CASSRGTGGEDRYTEAFF. The CDR3 DNA follows: TGTGCCAGCAGCCGTGGGACAGGCGGGGAGGACCGCTACACTGAAGCTTTCTTT.

The V call is TRBV5-1, the J call TRBJ1-1, with D possibly matching TRBD1 (5 bases). Germline loops: CDR1 SGHRS, CDR2 YFSETQ. CDR3 length: 13 amino acids. V lost 4 bases and J 11 bases, leaving 18 bases between the germline ends. CDR3 sequence: CASSPGTARLAFF. CDR3 in DNA: TGCGCCAGCAGCCCTGGGACGGCTCGTCTCGCTTTCTTT.

The chain is built from TRBV6-6 and TRBJ2-1; unclear D gene. This CDR3 comprises 15 residues. Germline V lookup: CDR1 MNHNY, CDR2 SVGAGI (reference sequence). The V end was cut by 0 bases, the J end by 2 bases, with 8 bases between. The CDR3 is CASSYSVGTYNEQFF. Here the CDR3 DNA reads TGTGCCAGCAGTTACTCGGTGGGGACCTACAATGAGCAGTTCTTC.

The genes are TRBV9 and TRBJ1-5; D is uncertain. The ends were cut back, 0 bases at V and 1 base at J, with 5 bases in the middle. The germline V gene encodes CDR1 SGDLS and CDR2 YYNGEE. This CDR3 comprises 14 residues. Here the CDR3 reads CASSVGRSNQPQHF. The CDR3 DNA reads TGTGCCAGCAGCGTAGGCCGAAGCAATCAGCCCCAGCATTTT.

This clone was observed a handful of times. The V call is TRBV6-6, the J call TRBJ1-1; D may be TRBD1 (6 bases). The CDR3 is 14 residues long. Trimming cost V 5 bases and J 0 bases, with 10 bases left between them. CDR1 and CDR2 (germline): MNHNY, SVGAGI (reference sequence). CDR3 sequence reads: CASSLAGVNTEAFF. In DNA form, the CDR3 reads TGTGCCAGCAGTCTGGCAGGGGTGAACACTGAAGCTTTCTTT.

The chain combines TRBV5-1 with TRBJ2-3; tentative D call: TRBD1 (6 bases). The germline gives CDR1 SGHRS, CDR2 YFSETQ. The CDR3 contains 13 residues. V dropped 3 bases and J dropped 5 bases, with 10 bases sitting between them. CDR3 bases: TGCGCCAGCAGCTCCACAGGGAAAGATACGCAGTATTTT. This sequence encodes CASSSTGKDTQYF.

The chain employs TRBV5-4 and TRBJ2-7, with TRBD1 matching over 7 bases. V lost 0 bases to trimming and J lost 0 bases; unmatched junction nucleotides: 3. The CDR3 runs to 15 residues. Germline V gene data show CDR1 as SGHNT and CDR2 as YYREEE (reference sequence). The CDR3 region is CASSLATGISYEQYF. In DNA, the CDR3 is TGTGCCAGCAGCTTGGCGACAGGGATCTCCTACGAGCAGTACTTC.

The chain employs TRBV7-7 and TRBJ2-1; 9 bases line up with TRBD2. This CDR3 is built from 16 residues. Trimming cost V 5 bases and J 9 bases; bases outside gene matches: 14. CDR1 and CDR2 from the germline V gene are SSHAT and FNYEAQ (reference sequence). Here the CDR3 reads CASSPKIAGDRSEQFF. CDR3 bases: TGTGCCAGCAGCCCGAAGATAGCGGGGGATCGTAGTGAGCAGTTCTTC. The complete variable domain, with remaining parts taken from reference TRBV7-7 and TRBJ2-1, reads GAGVSQSPRYKVTKRGQDVTLRCDPISSHATLYWYQQALGQGPEFLTYFNYEAQPDKSGLPSDRFSAERPEGSISTLTIQRTEQRDSAMYRCASSPKIAGDRSEQFFGPGTRLTVL.

This clone was picked up one time. The chain employs TRBV19 and TRBJ1-5; TRBD1 might be the D (5 bases). The CDR3 consists of 15 residues. Between the trimmed V and J ends, which lost 3 bases and 6 bases, there was a span of 15 bases. Germline CDR1 LNHDA, CDR2 SQIVND (reference sequence). The CDR3 spells CASSILGMGVQPQHF. In nucleotides, the CDR3 is TGTGCCAGTAGTATCCTGGGAATGGGGGTTCAGCCCCAGCATTTT.

This clone was found a few times. The chain has TRBV4-2 and TRBJ1-4; the match to TRBD1 covers 8 bases. V was clipped by 1 base and J by 8 bases; unmatched bases: 0. The germline V gene encodes CDR1 LGHNA and CDR2 YNFKEQ. CDR3 length: 13 amino acids. DNA for the CDR3: TGTGCCAGCAGCCAAGGACAGGGGGAAAAACTGTTTTTT. Its translation: CASSQGQGEKLFF.

This clone was counted a few times. The V call is TRBV28, the J call TRBJ2-7; a possible D gene is TRBD1 (6 bases). The CDR3 is 16 residues long. V was shortened by 4 bases and J by 4 bases, with 20 bases between the two germline ends. Looked up from germline, CDR1 is MDHEN and CDR2 is SYDVKM. CDR3 nucleotides: TGTGCCAGCAGTTCGGACAGTCAATTGCGTCTTTACGAGCAGTACTTC. Protein product: CASSSDSQLRLYEQYF.

The J gene is TRBJ2-1, the V gene TRBV28, with 10 bases matching TRBD2. Germline V gene sequence: CDR1 MDHEN, CDR2 SYDVKM. J gave up 0 bases and V 3 bases, and 8 bases lay outside the gene matches. The CDR3 runs 18 residues. CDR3 coding DNA: TGTGCCAGCAGTTTCCCCCTGACTAGCGGGTACTCCTACAATGAGCAGTTCTTC. This codes for CASSFPLTSGYSYNEQFF. Filled out from reference TRBV28 and TRBJ2-1, the complete variable domain reads DVKVTQSSRYLVKRTGEKVFLECVQDMDHENMFWYRQDPGLGLRLIYFSYDVKMKEKGDIPEGYSVSREKKERFSLILESASTNQTSMYLCASSFPLTSGYSYNEQFFGPGTRLTVL.

The chain carries TRBV11-2 and TRBJ1-6; D is undetermined. The germline CDR1 and CDR2 sequences are SGHAT and FQNNGV. V shed 2 bases and J shed 9 bases, with 8 bases lying between them. CDR3 length: 13 amino acids. The CDR3 reads CASSLSVGSPLHF. CDR3 coding DNA: TGTGCCAGCAGCTTATCAGTGGGTTCACCCCTCCACTTT.

This chain links TRBV7-9 with TRBJ2-2, with a tentative D call TRBD1 (5 bases). Deletions cut 0 bases from V and 6 bases from J, with 5 bases between. This CDR3 spans 13 amino acids. In germline, CDR1 is SEHNR, CDR2 FQNEAQ (reference sequence). CDR3 DNA sequence: TGTGCCAGCAGCTTAGCAGGGGCCGGGGAGCTGTTTTTT. Its protein product is CASSLAGAGELFF.

There are a few counts of this clone. The V and J genes are TRBV11-1 and TRBJ1-2; possible D gene TRBD1, 5 bases. Trimming took 3 bases from V and 6 from J, leaving 8 bases between them. The CDR3 sequence is 12 residues long. Germline V gives CDR1 SGHAT, CDR2 FQDESV (reference sequence). The CDR3 region is CASSFQGNGYTF. The CDR3 bases are TGTGCCAGCAGCTTCCAGGGTAATGGCTACACCTTC. The variable domain in full, completed from reference TRBV11-1 and TRBJ1-2, reads EAEVAQSPRYKITEKSQAVAFWCDPISGHATLYWYRQILGQGPELLVQFQDESVVDDSQLPKDRFSAERLKGVDSTLKIQPAELGDSAMYLCASSFQGNGYTFGSGTRLTVV.

The CDR3 is CASSVDRVADEQYF. CDR3 bases: TGTGCCAGCAGCGTAGACAGGGTGGCCGACGAGCAGTACTTC. The V call is TRBV9, the J call TRBJ2-7, with D maybe TRBD1 (6 bases). Germline CDR1 reads SGDLS; CDR2 reads YYNGEE. The CDR3 contains 14 residues. V was trimmed by 0 bases and J by 5 bases, leaving 12 bases between them.

The chain carries TRBV6-6 and TRBJ1-2, with 7 bases lining up with TRBD1. Germline CDR1 reads MNHNY; CDR2 reads SVGAGI (reference sequence). The CDR3 sequence is 14 residues long. Unmatched junction bases numbered 11, after V lost 6 bases and J lost 7 bases. The CDR3 nucleotides read TGTGCCAGCAGCGCGGCAGGGGGGACCATTGGCTACACCTTC. This sequence encodes CASSAAGGTIGYTF.

This chain uses TRBV4-1 with TRBJ1-2, with TRBD1 as a possible D gene (6 bases). Trimming cost V 4 bases and J 6 bases, with 12 bases left between them. The CDR3 has 13 residues. Germline V gene sequence: CDR1 MGHRA, CDR2 YSYEKL. CDR3 nucleotides: TGCGCCAGCAGCCGAGGGGGTAAGGATGGCTACACCTTC. It specifies CASSRGGKDGYTF.